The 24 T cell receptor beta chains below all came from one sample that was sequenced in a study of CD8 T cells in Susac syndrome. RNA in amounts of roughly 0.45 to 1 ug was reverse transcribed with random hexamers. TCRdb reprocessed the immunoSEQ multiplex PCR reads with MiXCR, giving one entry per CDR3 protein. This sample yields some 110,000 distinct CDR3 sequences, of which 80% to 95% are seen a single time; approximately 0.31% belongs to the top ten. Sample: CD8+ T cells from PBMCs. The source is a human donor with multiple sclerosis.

The CDR3 nucleotides read TGCGCCAGCAGCCAAGATGTGAGGGGCACAGATACGCAGTATTTT. Translated: CASSQDVRGTDTQYF. The chain has TRBV4-1 and TRBJ2-3, with D tentatively TRBD2 (5 bases). Germline V CDR1 and CDR2: MGHRA, YSYEKL. Trimming took 0 bases from V and 1 from J, leaving 8 bases between them. The CDR3 runs 15 residues.

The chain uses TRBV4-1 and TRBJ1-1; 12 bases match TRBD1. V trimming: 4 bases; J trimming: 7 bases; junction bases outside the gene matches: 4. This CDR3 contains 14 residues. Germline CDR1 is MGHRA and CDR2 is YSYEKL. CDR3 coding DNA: TGCGCCAGCAGCCTAGGGACAGGGGGCGGTGAAGCTTTCTTT. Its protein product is CASSLGTGGGEAFF.

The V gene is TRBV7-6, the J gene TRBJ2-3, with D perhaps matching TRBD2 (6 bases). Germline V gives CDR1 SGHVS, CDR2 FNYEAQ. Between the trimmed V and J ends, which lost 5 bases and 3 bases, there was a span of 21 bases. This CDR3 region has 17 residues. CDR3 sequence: CASSRGSSGSETDTQYF. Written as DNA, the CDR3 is TGTGCCAGCAGCCGCGGGTCAAGCGGGTCGGAAACAGATACGCAGTATTTT.

CDR3 in DNA: TGTGCCAGCGGGAGAGGTTTTAGGGACACTGAAGCTTTCTTT. Translation gives CASGRGFRDTEAFF. The rearrangement links TRBV12-3 or TRBV12-4 to TRBJ1-1, with D unresolved. The CDR3 extends over 14 amino acids. The ends were cut back, 8 bases at V and 3 bases at J, with 16 bases in the middle.

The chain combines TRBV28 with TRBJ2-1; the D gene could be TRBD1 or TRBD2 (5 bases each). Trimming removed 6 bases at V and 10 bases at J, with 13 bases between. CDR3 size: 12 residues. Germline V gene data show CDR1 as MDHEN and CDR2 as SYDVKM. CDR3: CASREGRWEQFF. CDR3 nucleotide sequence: TGTGCCAGCAGAGAGGGGCGCTGGGAGCAGTTCTTC.

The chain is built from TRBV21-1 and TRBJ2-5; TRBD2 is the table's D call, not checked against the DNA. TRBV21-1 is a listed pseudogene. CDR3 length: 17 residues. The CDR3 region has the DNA TGTGCCAGCAGGGAGGCTCGAGGACTAGCGGAACAAGAGACCCAGTACTTC. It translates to CASREARGLAEQETQYF.

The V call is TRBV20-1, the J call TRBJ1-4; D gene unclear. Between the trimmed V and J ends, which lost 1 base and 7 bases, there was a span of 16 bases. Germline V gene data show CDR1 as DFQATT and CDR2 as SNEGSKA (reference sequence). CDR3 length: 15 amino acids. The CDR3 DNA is TGCAGTGCTAGAGCATACCGGGAATTCTCTGAAAAACTGTTTTTT. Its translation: CSARAYREFSEKLFF.

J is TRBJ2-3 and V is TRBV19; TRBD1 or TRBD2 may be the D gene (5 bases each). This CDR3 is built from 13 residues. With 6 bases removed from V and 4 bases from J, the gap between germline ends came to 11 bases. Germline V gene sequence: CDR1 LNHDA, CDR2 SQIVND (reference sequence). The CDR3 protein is CASRPMGADTQYF. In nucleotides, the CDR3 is TGTGCCAGTAGACCAATGGGGGCAGATACGCAGTATTTT.

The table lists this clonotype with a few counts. CDR3 sequence reads: CASSESSERQYV. The DNA of the CDR3 is TGTGCCAGCAGTGAATCGTCCGAACGGCAGTACGTC. V gene TRBV2 combines with J gene TRBJ2-7, with D uncertain. The germline V and J ends were trimmed by 2 bases and 9 bases, with 11 bases remaining between them. Germline CDR1 is SNHLY and CDR2 is FYNNEI. This CDR3 has 12 residues.

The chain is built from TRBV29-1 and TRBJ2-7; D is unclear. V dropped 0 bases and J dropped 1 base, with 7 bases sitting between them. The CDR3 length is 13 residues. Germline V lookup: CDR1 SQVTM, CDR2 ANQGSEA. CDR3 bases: TGCAGCGTTGAAGATCGACGGTCCTACGAGCAGTACTTC. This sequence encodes CSVEDRRSYEQYF.

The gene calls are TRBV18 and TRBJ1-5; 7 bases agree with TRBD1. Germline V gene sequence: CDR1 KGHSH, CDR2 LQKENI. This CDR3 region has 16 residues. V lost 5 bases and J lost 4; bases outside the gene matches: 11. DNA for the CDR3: TGTGCCAGCTCAACGACTAGACAGGGCAGGAATCAGCCCCAGCATTTT. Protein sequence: CASSTTRQGRNQPQHF.

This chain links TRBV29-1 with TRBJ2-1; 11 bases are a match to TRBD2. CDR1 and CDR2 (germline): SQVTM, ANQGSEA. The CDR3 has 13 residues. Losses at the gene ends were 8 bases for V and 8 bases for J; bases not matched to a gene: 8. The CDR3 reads CSTTSGSGHEQFF. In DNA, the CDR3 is TGCAGCACTACTAGCGGGAGTGGCCATGAGCAGTTCTTC.

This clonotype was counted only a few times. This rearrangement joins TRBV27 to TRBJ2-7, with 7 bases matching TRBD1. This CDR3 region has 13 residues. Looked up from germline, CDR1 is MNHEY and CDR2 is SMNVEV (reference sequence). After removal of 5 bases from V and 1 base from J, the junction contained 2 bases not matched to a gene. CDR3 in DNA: TGTGCCAGCAGTCCAGGGGGTTCCTACGAGCAGTACTTC. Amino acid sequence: CASSPGGSYEQYF.

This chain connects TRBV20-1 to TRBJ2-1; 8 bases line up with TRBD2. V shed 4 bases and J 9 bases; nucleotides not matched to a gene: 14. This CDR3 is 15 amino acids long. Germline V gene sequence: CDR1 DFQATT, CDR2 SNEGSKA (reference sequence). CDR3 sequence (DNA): TGCAGTGCTACCGACCTCGGGGGGGCGTTGGGTGAGCAGTTCTTC. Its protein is CSATDLGGALGEQFF.

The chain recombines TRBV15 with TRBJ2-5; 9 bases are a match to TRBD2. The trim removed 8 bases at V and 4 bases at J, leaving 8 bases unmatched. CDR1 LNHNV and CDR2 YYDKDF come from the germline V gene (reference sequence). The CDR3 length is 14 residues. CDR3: CATGAGGRGETQYF. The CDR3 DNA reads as TGTGCCACCGGGGCGGGAGGGCGAGGAGAGACCCAGTACTTC.

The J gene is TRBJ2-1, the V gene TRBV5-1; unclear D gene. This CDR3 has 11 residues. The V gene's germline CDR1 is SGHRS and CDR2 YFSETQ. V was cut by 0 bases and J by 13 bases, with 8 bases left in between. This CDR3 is CASSLGPGQFF. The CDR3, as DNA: TGCGCCAGCAGCTTGGGGCCTGGCCAGTTCTTC.

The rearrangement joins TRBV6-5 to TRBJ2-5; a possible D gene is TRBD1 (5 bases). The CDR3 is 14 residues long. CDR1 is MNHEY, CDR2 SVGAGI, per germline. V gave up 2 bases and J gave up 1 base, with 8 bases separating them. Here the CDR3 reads CASSYRGGQETQYF. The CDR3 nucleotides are TGTGCCAGCAGTTACAGGGGCGGCCAAGAGACCCAGTACTTC.

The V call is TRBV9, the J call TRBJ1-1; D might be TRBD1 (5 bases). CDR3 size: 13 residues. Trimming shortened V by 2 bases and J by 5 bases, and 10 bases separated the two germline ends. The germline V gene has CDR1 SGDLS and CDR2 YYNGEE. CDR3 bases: TGTGCCAGCAGCGTGACAGAAGGGACTGAAGCTTTCTTT. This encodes CASSVTEGTEAFF.

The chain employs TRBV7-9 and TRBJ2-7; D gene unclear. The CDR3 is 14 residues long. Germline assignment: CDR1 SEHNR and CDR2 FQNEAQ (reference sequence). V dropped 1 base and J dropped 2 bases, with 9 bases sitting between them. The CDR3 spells CASSLGLTAYEQYF. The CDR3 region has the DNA TGTGCCAGCAGCTTAGGACTTACCGCCTACGAGCAGTACTTC.

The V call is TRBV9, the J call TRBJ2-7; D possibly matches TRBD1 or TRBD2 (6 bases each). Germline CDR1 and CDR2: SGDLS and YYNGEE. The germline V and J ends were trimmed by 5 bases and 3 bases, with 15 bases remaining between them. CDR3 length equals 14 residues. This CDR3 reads CASSSGAALYEQYF. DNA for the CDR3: TGTGCCAGCAGTTCGGGGGCGGCCCTCTACGAGCAGTACTTC.

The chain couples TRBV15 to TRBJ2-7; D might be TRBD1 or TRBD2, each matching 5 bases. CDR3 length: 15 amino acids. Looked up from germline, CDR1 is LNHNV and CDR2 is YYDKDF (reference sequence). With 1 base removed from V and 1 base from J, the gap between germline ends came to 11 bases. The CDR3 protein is CATSRGGARSYEQYF. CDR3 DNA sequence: TGTGCCACCAGCAGAGGAGGGGCCAGATCCTACGAGCAGTACTTC.

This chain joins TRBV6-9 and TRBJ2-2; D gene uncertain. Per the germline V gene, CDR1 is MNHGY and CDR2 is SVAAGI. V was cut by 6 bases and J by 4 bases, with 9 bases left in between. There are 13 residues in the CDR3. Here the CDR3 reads CASSQTPTGELFF. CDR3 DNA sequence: TGTGCCAGCAGCCAGACCCCCACCGGGGAGCTGTTTTTT.

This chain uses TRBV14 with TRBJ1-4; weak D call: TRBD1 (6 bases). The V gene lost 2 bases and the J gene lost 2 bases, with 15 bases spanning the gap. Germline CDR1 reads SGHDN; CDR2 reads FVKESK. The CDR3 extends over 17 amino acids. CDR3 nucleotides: TGTGCCAGCAGCCAATTCATGGTGGGGGCGACTAATGAAAAACTGTTTTTT. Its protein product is CASSQFMVGATNEKLFF.

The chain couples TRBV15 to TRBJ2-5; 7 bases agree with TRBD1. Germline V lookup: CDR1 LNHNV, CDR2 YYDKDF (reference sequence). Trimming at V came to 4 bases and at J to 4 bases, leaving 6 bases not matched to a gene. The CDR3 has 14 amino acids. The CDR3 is CATSTDRERETQYF. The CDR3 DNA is TGTGCCACCAGCACCGACAGGGAGAGAGAGACCCAGTACTTC.